This entry lists 32 T cell receptor beta chains sequenced from one sample in a study of blood T cell repertoires in COVID-19. Assay used: immunoSEQ multiplex PCR; TCRdb lists only in-frame clones, some missing. This sample yields a few hundred thousand clones, of which roughly nine tenths are seen a single time; about 6.8% belongs to the top ten. Sequencing was performed on peripheral blood. These receptors all come from a man aged 18 to 29 who had recovered from COVID-19.

Of note for this clone: One end of the junction does not line up with germline, which may come from a read error. The chain is built from TRBV7-7 and TRBJ2-7; tentatively, D is TRBD1 (6 bases). The CDR3 has 13 amino acids. Germline loops: CDR1 SSHAT, CDR2 FNYEAQ (reference sequence). For the CDR3, the DNA is TGTGCTAGCAGCCGCACACAGGGCTACGAGCAGTACTTC. It translates to CASSRTQGYEQYF.

As concerns this clone: The sample has other DNA sequences that encode this CDR3 too. V usage is TRBV27 and J usage is TRBJ2-7, with TRBD1 matching 7 bases. The CDR3 loop spans 14 amino acids. The germline V gene encodes CDR1 MNHEY and CDR2 SMNVEV (reference sequence). V was clipped by 5 bases and J by 2 bases; unmatched bases: 6. The CDR3: CASSLGQGAYEQYF. DNA of the CDR3: TGTGCCAGCAGTCTAGGTCAGGGGGCCTACGAGCAGTACTTC.

The chain carries TRBV27 and TRBJ2-1; maybe TRBD2 (6 bases). V was shortened by 6 bases and J by 0 bases, with 12 bases between the two germline ends. The CDR3 runs 15 residues. The germline V gene has CDR1 MNHEY and CDR2 SMNVEV (reference sequence). CDR3 protein: CASRPRGNSYNEQFF. CDR3 DNA sequence: TGTGCCAGCAGGCCTCGGGGGAACTCCTACAATGAGCAGTTCTTC.

The rearrangement links TRBV7-9 to TRBJ1-4; TRBD1 matches 10 bases. This CDR3 has 15 amino acids. V gave up 1 base and J gave up 8 bases; unmatched junction bases: 4. The V gene's germline CDR1 is SEHNR and CDR2 FQNEAQ (reference sequence). The CDR3 reads CASSLDSTGGEKLFF. As DNA, the CDR3 is TGTGCCAGCAGCTTAGACTCGACAGGGGGCGAAAAACTGTTTTTT.

This clone was seen once. This chain connects TRBV18 to TRBJ1-5, with TRBD1 matching over 9 bases. The CDR3 extends over 14 amino acids. Losses at the gene ends were 7 bases for V and 6 bases for J; bases not matched to a gene: 7. CDR1 KGHSH and CDR2 LQKENI come from the germline V gene. The CDR3 sequence is CASCRDRVCQPQHF. For the CDR3, the DNA is TGTGCCAGCTGCAGGGACAGGGTGTGTCAGCCCCAGCATTTT.

This chain uses TRBV29-1 with TRBJ2-1; TRBD1 matches 10 bases. Trimming took 6 bases from V and 6 from J; bases not matched to a gene: 5. Germline V gene sequence: CDR1 SQVTM, CDR2 ANQGSEA. The CDR3 has 13 amino acids. This CDR3 reads CSVRQGARNEQFF. CDR3 DNA sequence: TGCAGCGTCCGACAGGGGGCGCGCAATGAGCAGTTCTTC.

The gene calls are TRBV7-9 and TRBJ2-2; D remains unclear. The V end was cut by 10 bases, the J end by 0 bases, with 12 bases between. Germline CDR1 and CDR2: SEHNR and FQNEAQ (reference sequence). This CDR3 contains 14 residues. The CDR3 protein is CAIRVVSNTGELFF. The CDR3 coding sequence is TGTGCCATCCGGGTGGTCTCGAACACCGGGGAGCTGTTTTTT.

The chain carries TRBV10-3 and TRBJ2-2; 11 bases map to TRBD2. CDR1 and CDR2 (germline): ENHRY, SYGVKD. The CDR3 totals 14 residues. V shed 4 bases, J shed 6 bases, and the junction held 1 base outside the gene matches. The CDR3 sequence: CAISGGLAAGELFF. For the CDR3, the DNA is TGTGCCATCAGTGGGGGACTAGCGGCCGGGGAGCTGTTTTTT.

The chain employs TRBV6-5 and TRBJ2-7; D is possibly TRBD1 (6 bases). Germline V gene data show CDR1 as MNHEY and CDR2 as SVGAGI. This CDR3 is built from 16 residues. The V end was cut by 0 bases, the J end by 4 bases, with 16 bases between. The CDR3 DNA is TGTGCCAGCAGTTACTCTATAGGGACAAAAGCTTACGAGCAGTACTTC. Its protein product is CASSYSIGTKAYEQYF.

The chain couples TRBV5-1 to TRBJ1-1; 7 positions match TRBD1. This CDR3 has 15 residues. V trimming: 1 base; J trimming: 0 bases; junction bases outside the gene matches: 3. In germline, CDR1 is SGHRS, CDR2 YFSETQ. CDR3 sequence reads: CASSLTGQMNTEAFF. The CDR3 bases are TGCGCCAGCAGCTTGACGGGACAGATGAACACTGAAGCTTTCTTT.

V usage is TRBV19 and J usage is TRBJ1-1, with D unresolved. Trimming shortened V by 6 bases and J by 9 bases, and 14 bases separated the two germline ends. The germline CDR1 and CDR2 sequences are LNHDA and SQIVND (reference sequence). The CDR3 totals 12 residues. For the CDR3, the DNA is TGTGCCAGTAGCCTCGCCGGGAGACAAGCTTTCTTT. It encodes CASSLAGRQAFF.

This chain joins TRBV21-1 and TRBJ1-1; TRBD1 is taken as the D call from the table, unchecked against the DNA. TRBV21-1 is a pseudogene. The CDR3 has 17 residues. The CDR3 sequence: CASSNSDRGALSTEAFF. In DNA form, the CDR3 reads TGTGCCAGCAGCAACTCAGACAGGGGGGCGCTCAGCACTGAAGCTTTCTTT.

CDR3 amino acids: CASSLGQGGDTQYF. CDR3 coding DNA: TGTGCCAGCAGCTTAGGACAGGGAGGAGATACGCAGTATTTT. The chain uses TRBV7-3 and TRBJ2-3, with 8 bases identical to TRBD1. This CDR3 has 14 amino acids. The trim removed 2 bases at V and 5 bases at J, leaving 3 bases unmatched. The germline V gene has CDR1 SGHTA and CDR2 FQGTGA.

The chain employs TRBV30 and TRBJ2-1; D uncertain. Trimming pared 0 bases from V and 7 bases from J, leaving 7 bases between. Germline-derived CDR1 and CDR2 are GTSNPN and SVGIG (reference sequence). The CDR3 consists of 12 residues. CDR3 coding DNA: TGTGCCTGGAGTGTACTCCCGAATGAGCAGTTCTTC. This translates into CAWSVLPNEQFF.

The chain recombines TRBV19 with TRBJ1-3; D gene ambiguous. The CDR3 is 14 residues long. Germline CDR1 reads LNHDA; CDR2 reads SQIVND (reference sequence). The V end lost 4 bases, the J end lost 0 bases, and 7 bases lay between the germline ends. CDR3 sequence: CASSKIYSGNTIYF. The CDR3 nucleotides read TGTGCCAGTAGTAAAATCTACTCTGGAAACACCATATATTTT.

This clone was recorded many times. V gene TRBV5-6 combines with J gene TRBJ1-2; 8 nucleotides agree with TRBD1. CDR1 is SGHDT, CDR2 YYEEEE, per germline. Unmatched junction bases numbered 5, after V lost 4 bases and J lost 3 bases. CDR3 size: 14 residues. The CDR3 nucleotides read TGTGCCAGCAGCCAGACACAGGGGGACTATGGCTACACCTTC. Encoded protein: CASSQTQGDYGYTF.

The CDR3 loop is CASKGTGVTGELFF. CDR3 in DNA: TGTGCCAGTAAAGGGACAGGGGTGACCGGGGAGCTGTTTTTT. V and J are TRBV19 and TRBJ2-2, with 10 bases identical to TRBD1. V trimming: 7 bases; J trimming: 5 bases; junction bases outside the gene matches: 4. The CDR3 contains 14 residues. Germline CDR1 LNHDA, CDR2 SQIVND (reference sequence).

The chain employs TRBV19 and TRBJ2-5; 7 nucleotides match TRBD2. The CDR3 runs 14 residues. Germline loops: CDR1 LNHDA, CDR2 SQIVND (reference sequence). The J segment lost 0 bases and the V segment lost 5 bases, leaving 3 bases of the junction unmatched. The CDR3, as DNA: TGTGCCAGTAGTCCCGGGGGGTACCAAGAGACCCAGTACTTC. As protein: CASSPGGYQETQYF. The variable domain in full, with the rest retrieved from reference TRBV19 and TRBJ2-5, is DGGITQSPKYLFRKEGQNVTLSCEQNLNHDAMYWYRQDPGQGLRLIYYSQIVNDFQKGDIAEGYSVSREKKESFPLTVTSAQKNPTAFYLCASSPGGYQETQYFGPGTRLLVL.

This clone was counted between two and nine times. The V gene is TRBV27, the J gene TRBJ2-7; 13 bases are shared with TRBD2. Looked up from germline, CDR1 is MNHEY and CDR2 is SMNVEV (reference sequence). V lost 2 bases, J lost 3 bases, and 10 bases stayed unmatched. The CDR3 consists of 18 residues. CDR3 amino acids: CASSLRLGGTSGNYEQYF. CDR3 in DNA: TGTGCCAGCAGTTTAAGGTTGGGCGGGACTAGCGGGAACTACGAGCAGTACTTC.

V gene TRBV7-2 combines with J gene TRBJ1-1; D gene ambiguous. From germline, CDR1 is SGHTA and CDR2 FQGNSA. V was clipped by 5 bases and J by 5 bases, with 15 bases between them. This CDR3 has 14 residues. The CDR3 DNA reads TGTGCCAGCAGCGGTCAGGATATCCGGACTGAAGCTTTCTTT. It is translated as CASSGQDIRTEAFF.

The chain recombines TRBV4-3 with TRBJ1-1, with 7 bases fitting TRBD1. V lost 3 bases to trimming and J lost 1 base; unmatched junction nucleotides: 5. This CDR3 region has 15 residues. Germline V gene sequence: CDR1 LGHNA, CDR2 YSLEER. The CDR3 DNA is TGCGCCAGCAGCCAGGTGACAGGGTGGAACACTGAAGCTTTCTTT. Amino acids: CASSQVTGWNTEAFF.

The rearrangement links TRBV19 to TRBJ1-2; 7 bases are shared with TRBD1. The CDR3 is made up of 14 amino acids. V lost 5 bases, J lost 3 bases, and 6 bases stayed unmatched. CDR1 LNHDA and CDR2 SQIVND come from the germline V gene (reference sequence). CDR3 DNA sequence: TGTGCCAGTAGTTTAGGGACAGCACACTATGGCTACACCTTC. Translation: CASSLGTAHYGYTF.

V and J are TRBV7-9 and TRBJ1-1; a weak D match, TRBD1 (6 bases). The CDR3 contains 14 residues. Trimming stripped 2 bases from V and 1 base from J, with 8 bases between. Germline CDR1 is SEHNR and CDR2 is FQNEAQ (reference sequence). DNA for the CDR3: TGTGCCAGCAGCTTATCACAGGGGAACACTGAAGCTTTCTTT. Translating it yields CASSLSQGNTEAFF.

This CDR3 reads CASRLRTSGGSGELFF. The CDR3 DNA reads as TGTGCCAGCAGACTCAGGACTAGCGGGGGAAGTGGGGAGCTGTTTTTT. The V gene is TRBV7-9, the J gene TRBJ2-2, with 13 bases that match TRBD2. V shed 6 bases, J shed 8 bases, and the junction held 9 bases outside the gene matches. The V gene's germline CDR1 is SEHNR and CDR2 FQNEAQ (reference sequence). This CDR3 has 16 amino acids.

The genes are TRBV12-5 and TRBJ2-3, with 9 bases identical to TRBD1. The length of the CDR3 is 15 residues. Trimming took 3 bases from V and 4 from J; bases not matched to a gene: 5. Germline V lookup: CDR1 LGHNT, CDR2 FRNRAP. As DNA, the CDR3 is TGTGCTAGTGGTTTTGGGACAGGGTGGCCAGATACGCAGTATTTT. It encodes CASGFGTGWPDTQYF.

The chain carries TRBV6-6 and TRBJ2-3, with 11 bases matching TRBD2. The CDR3 is made up of 18 amino acids. Trimming took 5 bases from V and 0 from J; bases not matched to a gene: 10. Germline CDR1 is MNHNY and CDR2 is SVGAGI (reference sequence). As DNA, the CDR3 is TGTGCCAGCAGTCTTAGTGGGGGACTAGCGGCTAGCACAGATACGCAGTATTTT. It translates to CASSLSGGLAASTDTQYF.

The rearrangement uses TRBV19 and TRBJ1-2; D is uncertain. V lost 2 bases to trimming and J lost 2 bases, with 6 bases between them. The CDR3 covers 13 residues. Germline V CDR1 and CDR2: LNHDA, SQIVND (reference sequence). The CDR3: CASSISRNYGYTF. The CDR3 region has the DNA TGTGCCAGTAGTATAAGCAGGAACTATGGCTACACCTTC.

The V call is TRBV29-1, the J call TRBJ2-7, with D possibly TRBD1 on 6 matching bases. V was clipped by 3 bases and J by 0 bases, with 15 bases between them. There are 15 residues in the CDR3. Germline CDR1 SQVTM, CDR2 ANQGSEA. Written as DNA, the CDR3 is TGCAGCGTTGAGGACAGCAACCAACTCTCCTACGAGCAGTACTTC. Its protein product is CSVEDSNQLSYEQYF.

DNA of the CDR3: TGTGCCATCCGACAGGAGACCTCTGGAAACACCATATATTTT. Translated, it gives CAIRQETSGNTIYF. This chain joins TRBV10-3 and TRBJ1-3, with a weak D call TRBD1 (6 bases). From germline, CDR1 is ENHRY and CDR2 SYGVKD. V was pared by 8 bases and J by 0 bases, with 11 bases between. The length of the CDR3 is 14 residues.

The CDR3 loop is CASSQDVRGNQPQHF. For the CDR3, the DNA is TGCGCCAGCAGCCAAGACGTCCGGGGTAATCAGCCCCAGCATTTT. The chain recombines TRBV4-3 with TRBJ1-5, with D unclear. V dropped 0 bases and J dropped 4 bases, with 10 bases sitting between them. Germline V CDR1 and CDR2: LGHNA, YSLEER. The CDR3 length is 15 residues.

The chain has TRBV14 and TRBJ2-3; D call uncertain. This CDR3 contains 14 residues. Looked up from germline, CDR1 is SGHDN and CDR2 is FVKESK. The ends were cut back, 6 bases at V and 4 bases at J, with 14 bases in the middle. The CDR3 loop is CASSKWKEADTQYF. CDR3 DNA: TGTGCCAGCAGTAAGTGGAAAGAGGCAGATACGCAGTATTTT.

The rearrangement joins TRBV7-2 to TRBJ1-2, with 9 bases fitting TRBD1. The germline gives CDR1 SGHTA, CDR2 FQGNSA. The CDR3 has 14 residues. Germline trimming cut 2 bases from V and 8 bases from J; bases unmatched to any gene: 6. In DNA, the CDR3 is TGTGCCAGCAGCTTACCGGGACAGGGCTGGGGCTACACCTTC. This encodes CASSLPGQGWGYTF.